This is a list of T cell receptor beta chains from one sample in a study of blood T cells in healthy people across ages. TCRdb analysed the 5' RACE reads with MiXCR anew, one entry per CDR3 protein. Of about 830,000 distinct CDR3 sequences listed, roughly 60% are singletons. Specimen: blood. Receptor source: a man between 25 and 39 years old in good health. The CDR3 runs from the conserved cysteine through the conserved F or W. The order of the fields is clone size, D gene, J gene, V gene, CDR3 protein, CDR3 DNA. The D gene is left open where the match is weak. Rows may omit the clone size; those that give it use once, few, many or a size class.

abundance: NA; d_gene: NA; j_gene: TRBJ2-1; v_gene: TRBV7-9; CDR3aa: CTSTDLQRPQEQFF; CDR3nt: TGTACCAGCACCGACCTCCAGCGACCCCAGGAGCAGTTCTTC
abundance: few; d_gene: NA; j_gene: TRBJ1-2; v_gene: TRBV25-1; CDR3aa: CASSETDRNYGYTF; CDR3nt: TGTGCCAGCAGTGAAACCGATAGAAACTATGGCTACACCTTC
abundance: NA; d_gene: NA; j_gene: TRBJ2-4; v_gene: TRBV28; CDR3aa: CASSFPLSILNIQYF; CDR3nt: TGTGCCAGCAGTTTCCCCCTCAGCATATTAAACATTCAGTACTTC
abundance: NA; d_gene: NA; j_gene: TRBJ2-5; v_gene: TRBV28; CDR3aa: CASSRTGRVETQYF; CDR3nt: TGTGCCAGCAGTAGGACAGGGAGGGTTGAGACCCAGTACTTC
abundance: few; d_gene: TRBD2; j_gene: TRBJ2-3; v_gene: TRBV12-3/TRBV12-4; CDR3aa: CASSHPTSGVDTQYF; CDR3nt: TGTGCCAGCAGCCATCCGACTAGCGGGGTTGATACGCAGTATTTT
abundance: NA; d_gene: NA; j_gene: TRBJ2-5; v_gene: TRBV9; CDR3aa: CASTADVGWAETQYF; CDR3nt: TGTGCCAGCACCGCGGACGTGGGGTGGGCGGAGACCCAGTACTTC
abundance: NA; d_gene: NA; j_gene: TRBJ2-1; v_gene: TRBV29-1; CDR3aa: CSVDLNEQFF; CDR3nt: TGCAGCGTTGACTTGAATGAGCAGTTCTTC
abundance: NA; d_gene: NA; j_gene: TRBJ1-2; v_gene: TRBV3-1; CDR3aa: CASSQDPVDGLIYGYTF; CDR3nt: TGTGCCAGCAGCCAAGATCCCGTAGACGGCCTCATCTATGGCTACACCTTC
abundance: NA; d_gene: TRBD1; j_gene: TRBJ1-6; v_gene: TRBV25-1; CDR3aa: CASSGQGFHSPLHF; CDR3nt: TGTGCCAGCAGTGGACAGGGGTTTCATTCACCCCTCCACTTT
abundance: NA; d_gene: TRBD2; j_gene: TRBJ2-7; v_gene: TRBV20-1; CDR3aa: CSARRSGGVGSYEQYF; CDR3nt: TGCAGTGCCCGAAGATCCGGGGGGGTGGGCTCCTACGAGCAGTACTTC
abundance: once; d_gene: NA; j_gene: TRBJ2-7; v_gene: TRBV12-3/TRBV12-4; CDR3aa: CASNTGTYSLEQYF; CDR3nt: TGTGCCAGCAATACAGGGACTTATTCCCTCGAGCAGTACTTC
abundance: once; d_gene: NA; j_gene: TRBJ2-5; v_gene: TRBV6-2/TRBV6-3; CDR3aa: CASTRGLAQETQYF; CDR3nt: TGTGCCAGCACCCGGGGACTGGCACAAGAGACCCAGTACTTC
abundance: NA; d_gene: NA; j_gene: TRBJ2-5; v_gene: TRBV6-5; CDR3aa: CASSANGGTQYF; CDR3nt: TGTGCCAGCAGCGCTAACGGTGGGACCCAGTACTTC
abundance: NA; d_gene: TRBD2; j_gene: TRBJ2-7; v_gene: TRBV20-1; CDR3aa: CSAASGGAYEQYF; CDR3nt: TGCAGTGCCGCTAGCGGGGGGGCCTACGAGCAGTACTTC
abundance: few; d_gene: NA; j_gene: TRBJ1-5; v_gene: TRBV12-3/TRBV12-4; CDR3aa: CASTPPGGNQPQHF; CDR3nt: TGTGCCAGCACTCCCCCAGGGGGCAATCAGCCCCAGCATTTT
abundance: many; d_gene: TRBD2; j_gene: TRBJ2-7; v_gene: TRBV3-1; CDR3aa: CASSQGTSSYEQYF; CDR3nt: TGTGCCAGCAGCCAGGGGACTAGCTCTTACGAGCAGTACTTC
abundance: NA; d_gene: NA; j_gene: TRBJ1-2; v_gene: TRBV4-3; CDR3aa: CASSHSVGREDYGYTF; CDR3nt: TGCGCCAGCAGCCACTCCGTAGGCAGGGAAGACTATGGCTACACCTTC
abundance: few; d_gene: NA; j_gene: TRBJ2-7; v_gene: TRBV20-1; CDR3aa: CSARPRQGPGATYEQYF; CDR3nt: TGCAGTGCTCGACCGCGTCAAGGACCAGGGGCAACCTACGAGCAGTACTTC
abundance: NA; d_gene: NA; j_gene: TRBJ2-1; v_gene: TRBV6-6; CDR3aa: CASSYSLGPGTYNEQFF; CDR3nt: TGTGCCAGCAGTTACTCCCTCGGCCCAGGCACCTACAATGAGCAGTTCTTC
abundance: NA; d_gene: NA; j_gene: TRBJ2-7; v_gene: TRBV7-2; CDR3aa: CASSGPDSLSYEQYF; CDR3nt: TGTGCCAGCAGCGGCCCGGACAGCCTTTCCTACGAGCAGTACTTC
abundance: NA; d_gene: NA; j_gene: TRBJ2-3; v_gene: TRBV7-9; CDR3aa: CASSLASRSRTDTQYF; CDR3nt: TGTGCCAGCAGCTTAGCCTCCCGGTCTCGCACAGATACGCAGTATTTT
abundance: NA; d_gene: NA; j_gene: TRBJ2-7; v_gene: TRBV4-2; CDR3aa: CASSQGGSVGYEQYF; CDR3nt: TGTGCCAGCAGCCAAGGGGGTAGCGTAGGCTACGAGCAGTACTTC
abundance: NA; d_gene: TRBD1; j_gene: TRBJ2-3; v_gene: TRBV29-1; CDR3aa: CSVDRGPDTQYF; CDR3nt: TGCAGCGTTGATAGGGGGCCGGATACGCAGTATTTT
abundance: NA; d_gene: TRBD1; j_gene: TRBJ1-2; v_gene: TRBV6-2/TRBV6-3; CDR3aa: CASSYDVGGVVSGYTF; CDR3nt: TGTGCCAGCAGTTACGATGTAGGGGGCGTCGTTAGTGGCTACACCTTC
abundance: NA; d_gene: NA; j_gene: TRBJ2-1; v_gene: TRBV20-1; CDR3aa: CSARIRVGGPTQSYNEQFF; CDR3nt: TGCAGTGCTAGAATACGGGTGGGGGGCCCCACTCAATCCTACAATGAGCAGTTCTTC
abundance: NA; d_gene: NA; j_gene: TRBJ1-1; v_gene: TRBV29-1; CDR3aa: CSVEEQATEAFF; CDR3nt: TGCAGCGTTGAAGAACAGGCCACTGAAGCTTTCTTT
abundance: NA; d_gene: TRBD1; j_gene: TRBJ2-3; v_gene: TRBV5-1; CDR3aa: CASSLGDRGADTQYF; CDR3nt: TGCGCCAGCAGCTTGGGGGACAGGGGCGCAGATACGCAGTATTTT
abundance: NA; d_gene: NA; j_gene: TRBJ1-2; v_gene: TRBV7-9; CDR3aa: CASSTPTEPPNYGYTF; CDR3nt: TGTGCCAGCAGCACACCGACAGAGCCCCCTAACTATGGCTACACCTTC
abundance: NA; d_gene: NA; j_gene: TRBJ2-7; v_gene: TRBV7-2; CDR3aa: CASSLSPIYNEQYF; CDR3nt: TGTGCCAGCAGCTTAAGTCCAATCTACAATGAGCAGTACTTC
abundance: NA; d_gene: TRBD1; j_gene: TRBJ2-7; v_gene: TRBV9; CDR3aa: CASSRGGTGLYEQYF; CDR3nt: TGTGCCAGCAGCAGAGGTGGGACAGGGCTCTACGAGCAGTACTTC
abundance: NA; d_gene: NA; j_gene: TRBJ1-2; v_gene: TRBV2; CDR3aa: CASSEEGSYGYTF; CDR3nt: TGTGCCAGCAGTGAAGAGGGTTCTTATGGCTACACCTTC
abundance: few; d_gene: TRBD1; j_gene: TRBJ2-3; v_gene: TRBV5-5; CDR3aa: CASSWGQGDTQYF; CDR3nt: TGTGCCAGCAGCTGGGGACAGGGCGATACGCAGTATTTT
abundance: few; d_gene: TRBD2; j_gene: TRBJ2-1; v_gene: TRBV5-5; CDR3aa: CASSSRLAGGNEQFF; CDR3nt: TGTGCCAGCAGCTCCCGGCTAGCGGGGGGGAATGAGCAGTTCTTC
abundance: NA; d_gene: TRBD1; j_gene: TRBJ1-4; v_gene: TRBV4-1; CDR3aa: CASSQDGNRGEEKLFF; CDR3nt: TGCGCCAGCAGCCAAGACGGGAACAGGGGCGAGGAAAAACTGTTTTTT
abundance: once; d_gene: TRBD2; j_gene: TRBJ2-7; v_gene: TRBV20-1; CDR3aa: CSARDPEAGASYEQYF; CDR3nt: TGCAGTGCTAGAGATCCTGAAGCGGGAGCCTCCTACGAGCAGTACTTC
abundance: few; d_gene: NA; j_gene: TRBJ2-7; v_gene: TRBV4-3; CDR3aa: CASSQEGADFYEQYF; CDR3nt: TGCGCCAGCAGCCAAGAAGGAGCGGACTTCTACGAGCAGTACTTC
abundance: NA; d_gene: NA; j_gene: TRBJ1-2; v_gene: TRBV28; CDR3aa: CASRPPGTPGVGYTF; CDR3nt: TGTGCCAGCAGACCCCCCGGGACCCCGGGGGTTGGCTACACCTTC
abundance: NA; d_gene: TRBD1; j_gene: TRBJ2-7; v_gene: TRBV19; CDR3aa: CVSDPTGAGYEQYF; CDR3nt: TGTGTCAGTGATCCGACAGGGGCAGGGTACGAGCAGTACTTC
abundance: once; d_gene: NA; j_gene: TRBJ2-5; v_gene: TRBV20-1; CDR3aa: CSARDKGVWGETQYF; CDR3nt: TGCAGTGCTAGAGATAAGGGGGTATGGGGAGAGACCCAGTACTTC
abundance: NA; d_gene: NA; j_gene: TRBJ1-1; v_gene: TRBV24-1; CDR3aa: CATSDLSGRRAFF; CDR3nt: TGTGCCACCAGTGATCTAAGCGGTCGCCGGGCTTTCTTT
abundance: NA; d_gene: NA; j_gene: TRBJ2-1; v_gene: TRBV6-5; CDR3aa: CASSLWTDSSYNEQFF; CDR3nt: TGTGCCAGCAGCCTTTGGACAGATAGCTCCTACAATGAGCAGTTCTTC
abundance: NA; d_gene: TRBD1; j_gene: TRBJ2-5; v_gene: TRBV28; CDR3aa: CASSLRTGSIETQYF; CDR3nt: TGTGCCAGCAGTCTTCGGACAGGTTCTATAGAGACCCAGTACTTC
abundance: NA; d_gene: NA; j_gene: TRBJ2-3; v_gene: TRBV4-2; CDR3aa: CASSPAAGSTDTQYF; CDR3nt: TGTGCCAGCAGCCCCGCCGCGGGGAGCACAGATACGCAGTATTTT
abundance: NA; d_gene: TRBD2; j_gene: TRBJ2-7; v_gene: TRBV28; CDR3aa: CPSSILAGVPYEQYF; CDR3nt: TGTCCCAGCAGTATACTAGCGGGGGTTCCCTACGAGCAGTACTTC
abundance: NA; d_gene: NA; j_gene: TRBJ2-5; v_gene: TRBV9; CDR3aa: CASSVEGGGRETQYF; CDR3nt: TGTGCCAGCAGCGTAGAGGGTGGGGGCCGTGAGACCCAGTACTTC
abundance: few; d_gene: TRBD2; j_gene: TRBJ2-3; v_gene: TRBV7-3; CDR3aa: CASSLRASGVTDTQYF; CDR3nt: TGTGCCAGCAGCTTAAGGGCTAGCGGAGTCACAGATACGCAGTATTTT